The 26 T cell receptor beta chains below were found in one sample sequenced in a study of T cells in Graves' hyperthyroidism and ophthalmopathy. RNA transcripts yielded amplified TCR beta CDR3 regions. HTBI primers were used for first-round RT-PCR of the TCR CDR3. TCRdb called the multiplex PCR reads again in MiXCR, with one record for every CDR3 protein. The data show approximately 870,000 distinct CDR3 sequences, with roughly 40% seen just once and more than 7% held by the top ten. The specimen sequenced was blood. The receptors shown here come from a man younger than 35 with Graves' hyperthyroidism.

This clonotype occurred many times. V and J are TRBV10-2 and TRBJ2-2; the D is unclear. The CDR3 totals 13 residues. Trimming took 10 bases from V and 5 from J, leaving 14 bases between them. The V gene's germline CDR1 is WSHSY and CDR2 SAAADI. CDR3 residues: CAILDLRTGELFF. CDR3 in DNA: TGCGCCATTTTAGACCTGAGGACCGGGGAGCTGTTTTTT.

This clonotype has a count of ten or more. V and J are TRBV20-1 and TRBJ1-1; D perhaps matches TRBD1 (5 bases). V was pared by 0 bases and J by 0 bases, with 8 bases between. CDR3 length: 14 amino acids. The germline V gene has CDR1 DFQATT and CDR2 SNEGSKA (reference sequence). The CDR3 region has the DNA TGCAGTGCTAGAGATCAGGGCATGAACACTGAAGCTTTCTTT. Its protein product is CSARDQGMNTEAFF.

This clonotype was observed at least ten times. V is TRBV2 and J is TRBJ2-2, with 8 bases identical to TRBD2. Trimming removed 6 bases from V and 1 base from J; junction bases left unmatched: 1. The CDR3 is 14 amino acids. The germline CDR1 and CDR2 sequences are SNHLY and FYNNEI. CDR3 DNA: TGTGCCAGCAGGACTAGCGTGAACACCGGGGAGCTGTTTTTT. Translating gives CASRTSVNTGELFF.

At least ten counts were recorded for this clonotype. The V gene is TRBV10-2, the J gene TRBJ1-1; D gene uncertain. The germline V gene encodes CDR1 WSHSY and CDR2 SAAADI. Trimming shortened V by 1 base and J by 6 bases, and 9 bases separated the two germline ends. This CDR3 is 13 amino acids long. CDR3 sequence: CASSEFPSPEAFF. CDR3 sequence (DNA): TGCGCCAGCAGTGAGTTTCCGAGCCCTGAAGCTTTCTTT.

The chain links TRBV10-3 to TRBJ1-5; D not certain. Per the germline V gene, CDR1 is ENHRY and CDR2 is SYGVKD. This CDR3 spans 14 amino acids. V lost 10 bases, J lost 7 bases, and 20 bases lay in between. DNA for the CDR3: TGTGCCACCGGGATAGAGGGATGGGGACAGCCCCAGCATTTT. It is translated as CATGIEGWGQPQHF.

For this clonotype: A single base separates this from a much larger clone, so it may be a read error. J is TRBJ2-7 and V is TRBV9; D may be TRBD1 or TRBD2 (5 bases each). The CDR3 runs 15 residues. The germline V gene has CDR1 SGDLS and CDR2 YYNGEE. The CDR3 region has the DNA TGTGCCAGCATCGTAGCCTCGGGACCACCCTACGAGCAGTACTTC. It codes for CASIVASGPPYEQYF.

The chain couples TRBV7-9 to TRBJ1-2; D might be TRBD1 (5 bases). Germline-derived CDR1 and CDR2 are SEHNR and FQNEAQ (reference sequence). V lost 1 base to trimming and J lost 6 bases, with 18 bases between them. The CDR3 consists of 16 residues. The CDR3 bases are TGTGCCAGCAGCTTAGAGGGGAGCCCGACCGTAAATGGCTACACCTTC. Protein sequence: CASSLEGSPTVNGYTF.

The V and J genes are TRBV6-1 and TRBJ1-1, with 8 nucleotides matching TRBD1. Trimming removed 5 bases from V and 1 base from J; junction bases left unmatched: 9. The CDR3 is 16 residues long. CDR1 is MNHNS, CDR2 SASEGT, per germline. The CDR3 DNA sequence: TGTGCCAGCAGTTGGCCTACAGGGGGGAAGAACACTGAAGCTTTCTTT. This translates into CASSWPTGGKNTEAFF.

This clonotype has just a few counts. CDR3 sequence: CASSFKGQGAVYGYTF. The CDR3, as DNA: TGTGCCAGCAGCTTTAAGGGACAGGGGGCTGTCTATGGCTACACCTTC. V gene TRBV7-9 combines with J gene TRBJ1-2; 12 nucleotides match TRBD1. CDR1 is SEHNR and CDR2 is FQNEAQ in the germline V gene (reference sequence). The CDR3 extends over 16 amino acids. The V segment lost 3 bases and the J segment 4 bases; nucleotides outside the gene matches: 6. Variable domain in full (rest from reference TRBV7-9 and TRBJ1-2): DTGVSQNPRHKITKRGQNVTFRCDPISEHNRLYWYRQTLGQGPEFLTYFQNEAQLEKSRLLSDRFSAERPKGSFSTLEIQRTEQGDSAMYLCASSFKGQGAVYGYTFGSGTRLTVV.

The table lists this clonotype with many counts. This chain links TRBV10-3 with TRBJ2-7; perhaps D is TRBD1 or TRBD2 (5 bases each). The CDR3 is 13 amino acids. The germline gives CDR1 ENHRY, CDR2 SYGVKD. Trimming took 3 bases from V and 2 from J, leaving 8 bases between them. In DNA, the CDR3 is TGTGCCATCAGTGATGGGGGAACCTACGAGCAGTACTTC. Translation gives CAISDGGTYEQYF.

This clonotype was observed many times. CDR3 residues: CASSAQGWLNQPQHF. The CDR3 bases are TGTGCCAGCAGTGCCCAGGGGTGGTTGAATCAGCCCCAGCATTTT. The chain is built from TRBV25-1 and TRBJ1-5, with D perhaps TRBD1 (6 bases). The CDR3 length is 15 residues. Trimming pared 4 bases from V and 4 bases from J, leaving 14 bases between. Germline V gene lookup returns CDR1 MGHDK and CDR2 SYGVNS.

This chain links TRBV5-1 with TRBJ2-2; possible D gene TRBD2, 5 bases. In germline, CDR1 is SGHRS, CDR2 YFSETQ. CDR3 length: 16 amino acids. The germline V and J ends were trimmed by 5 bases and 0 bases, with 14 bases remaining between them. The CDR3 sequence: CASSWELFANTGELFF. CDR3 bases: TGCGCCAGCAGTTGGGAGTTGTTCGCGAACACCGGGGAGCTGTTTTTT.

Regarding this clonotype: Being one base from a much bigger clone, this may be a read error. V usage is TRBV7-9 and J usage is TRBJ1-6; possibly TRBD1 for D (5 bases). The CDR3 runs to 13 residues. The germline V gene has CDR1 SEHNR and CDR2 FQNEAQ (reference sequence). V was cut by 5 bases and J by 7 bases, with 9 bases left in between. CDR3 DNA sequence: TGTGCCAGCAGCCCCTGGGGGAATTCACCCCTCCACTTT. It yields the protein CASSPWGNSPLHF.

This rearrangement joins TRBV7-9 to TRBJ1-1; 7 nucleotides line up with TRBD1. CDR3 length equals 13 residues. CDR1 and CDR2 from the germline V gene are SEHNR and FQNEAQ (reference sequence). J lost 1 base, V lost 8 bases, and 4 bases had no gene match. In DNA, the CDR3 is TGTGCCAGCTACAGGGGTCAGAACACTGAAGCTTTCTTT. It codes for CASYRGQNTEAFF.

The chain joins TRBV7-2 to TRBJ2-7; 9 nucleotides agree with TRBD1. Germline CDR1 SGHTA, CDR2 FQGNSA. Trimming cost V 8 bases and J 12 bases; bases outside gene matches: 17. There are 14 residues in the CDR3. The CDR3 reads CASPPKGDRARGYF. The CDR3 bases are TGTGCCAGCCCGCCAAAAGGGGACAGGGCGAGGGGGTACTTC.

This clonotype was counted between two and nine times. DNA of the CDR3: TGTGCCAGCAGTTTTGGACTAGCGGGAGAAAGGGAGACCCAGTACTTC. Translated, it gives CASSFGLAGERETQYF. V and J are TRBV7-2 and TRBJ2-5; 13 nucleotides line up with TRBD2. Looked up from germline, CDR1 is SGHTA and CDR2 is FQGNSA. The CDR3 contains 16 residues. The V segment lost 6 bases and the J segment 5 bases; nucleotides outside the gene matches: 9.

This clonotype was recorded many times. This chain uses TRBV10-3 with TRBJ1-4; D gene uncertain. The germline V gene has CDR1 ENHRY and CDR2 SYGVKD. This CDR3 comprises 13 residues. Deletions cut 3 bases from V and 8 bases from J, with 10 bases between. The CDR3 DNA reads TGTGCCATCAGTGAACGTGAGGGAGAAAAACTGTTTTTT. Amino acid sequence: CAISEREGEKLFF.

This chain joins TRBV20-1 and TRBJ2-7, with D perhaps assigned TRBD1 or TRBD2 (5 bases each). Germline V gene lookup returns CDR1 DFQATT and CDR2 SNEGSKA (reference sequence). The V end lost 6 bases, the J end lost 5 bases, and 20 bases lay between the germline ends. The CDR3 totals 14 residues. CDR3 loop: CSAEAGANHDEQYF. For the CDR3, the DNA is TGCAGTGCCGAGGCCGGGGCGAATCACGACGAGCAGTACTTC.

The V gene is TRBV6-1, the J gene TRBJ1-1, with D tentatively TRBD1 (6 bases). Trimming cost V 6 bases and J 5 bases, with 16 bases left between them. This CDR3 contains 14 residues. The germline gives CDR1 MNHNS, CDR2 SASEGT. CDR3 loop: CASRTRQAGTEAFF. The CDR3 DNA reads TGTGCCAGCAGGACCCGACAGGCTGGAACTGAAGCTTTCTTT.

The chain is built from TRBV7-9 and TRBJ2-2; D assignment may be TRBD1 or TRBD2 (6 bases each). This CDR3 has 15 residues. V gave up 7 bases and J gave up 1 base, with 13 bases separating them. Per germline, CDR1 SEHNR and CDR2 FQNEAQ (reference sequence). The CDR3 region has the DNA TGTGCCAGCAAGGGGGGAGCGGGGAACACCGGGGAGCTGTTTTTT. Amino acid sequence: CASKGGAGNTGELFF.

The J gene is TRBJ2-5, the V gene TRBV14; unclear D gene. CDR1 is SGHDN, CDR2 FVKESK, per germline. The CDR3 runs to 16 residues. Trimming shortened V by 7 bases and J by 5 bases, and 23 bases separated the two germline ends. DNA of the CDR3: TGTGCCAGCAACCCTCTTGCCGGCTTTTCGGTGGAGACCCAGTACTTC. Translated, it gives CASNPLAGFSVETQYF.

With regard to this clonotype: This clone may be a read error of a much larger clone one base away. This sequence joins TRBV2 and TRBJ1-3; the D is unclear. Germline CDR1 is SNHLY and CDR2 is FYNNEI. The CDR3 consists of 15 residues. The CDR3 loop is CASSEVEDSGNTINF. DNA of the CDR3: TGTGCCAGCAGTGAAGTTGAAGACTCTGGAAACACCATAAATTTT.

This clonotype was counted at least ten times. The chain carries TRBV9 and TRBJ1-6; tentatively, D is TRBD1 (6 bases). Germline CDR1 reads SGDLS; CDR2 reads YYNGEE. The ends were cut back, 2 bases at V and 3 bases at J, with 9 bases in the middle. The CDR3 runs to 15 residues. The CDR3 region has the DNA TGTGCCAGCAGCGTGGACAGTAACTATAATTCACCCCTCCACTTT. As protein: CASSVDSNYNSPLHF.

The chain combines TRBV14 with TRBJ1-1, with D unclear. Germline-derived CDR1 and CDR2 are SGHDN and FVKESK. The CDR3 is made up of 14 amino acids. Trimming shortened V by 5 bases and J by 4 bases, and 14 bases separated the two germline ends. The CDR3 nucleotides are TGTGCCAGCAGCGTCGTCCCTGGCTCCACTGAAGCTTTCTTT. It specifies CASSVVPGSTEAFF.

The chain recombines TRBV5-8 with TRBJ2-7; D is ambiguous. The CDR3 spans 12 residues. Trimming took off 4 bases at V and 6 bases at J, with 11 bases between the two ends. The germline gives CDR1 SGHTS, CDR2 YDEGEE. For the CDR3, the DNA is TGTGCCAGCAGCGACACAATGGGCGAGCAGTACTTC. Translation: CASSDTMGEQYF. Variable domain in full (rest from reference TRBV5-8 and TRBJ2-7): EAGVTQSPTHLIKTRGQQATLRCSPISGHTSVYWYQQALGLGLQFLLWYDEGEERNRGNFPPRFSGRQFPNYSSELNVNALELEDSALYLCASSDTMGEQYFGPGTRLTVT.

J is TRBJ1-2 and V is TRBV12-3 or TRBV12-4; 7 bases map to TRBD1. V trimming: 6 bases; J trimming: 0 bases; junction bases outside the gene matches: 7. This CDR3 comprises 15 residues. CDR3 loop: CASRQYRGANYGYTF. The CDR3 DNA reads TGTGCCAGCAGACAATACAGGGGCGCTAACTATGGCTACACCTTC.